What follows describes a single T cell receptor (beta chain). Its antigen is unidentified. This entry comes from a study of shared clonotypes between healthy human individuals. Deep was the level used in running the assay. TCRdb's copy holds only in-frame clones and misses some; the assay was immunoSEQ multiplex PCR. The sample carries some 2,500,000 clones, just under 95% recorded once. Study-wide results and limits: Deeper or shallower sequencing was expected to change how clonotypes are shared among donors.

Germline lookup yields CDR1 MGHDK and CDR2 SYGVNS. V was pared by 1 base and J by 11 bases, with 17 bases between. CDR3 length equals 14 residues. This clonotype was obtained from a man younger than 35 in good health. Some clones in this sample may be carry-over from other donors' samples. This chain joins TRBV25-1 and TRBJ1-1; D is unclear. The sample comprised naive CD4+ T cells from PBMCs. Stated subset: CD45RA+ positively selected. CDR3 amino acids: CASSELIGDRRAFF. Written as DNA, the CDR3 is TGTGCCAGCAGTGAATTAATCGGAGACCGTCGTGCTTTCTTT.